The 29 T cell receptor beta chains listed next were all sequenced from one sample in a study of T cell changes during pregnancy in multiple sclerosis. Using immunoSEQ multiplex PCR, the repertoire was profiled, and TCRdb retains in-frame clones only, with some absent. The table records some 60,000 clones, over 75% of them present only once. Sequencing was performed on peripheral blood, taken after pregnancy. The receptors were sampled from a female donor with multiple sclerosis, enrolled in a pregnancy study.

This chain uses TRBV28 with TRBJ2-2; TRBD1 is a possible D gene (5 bases). The CDR3 runs to 13 residues. V lost 7 bases to trimming and J lost 2 bases, with 8 bases between them. Germline CDR1 MDHEN, CDR2 SYDVKM. The CDR3, as DNA: TGTGCCAGCACAGGACATAACACCGGGGAGCTGTTTTTT. Translation gives CASTGHNTGELFF.

The V gene is TRBV18, the J gene TRBJ2-5; TRBD1 is a possible D gene (5 bases). There are 12 residues in the CDR3. Germline CDR1 reads KGHSH; CDR2 reads LQKENI. V was trimmed by 3 bases and J by 4 bases, leaving 6 bases between them. The CDR3 coding sequence is TGTGCCAGCTCACCGGGGCGAGAGACCCAGTACTTC. Amino acid sequence: CASSPGRETQYF. Combining the CDR3 with reference TRBV18 and TRBJ2-5 gives the whole variable domain NAGVMQNPRHLVRRRGQEARLRCSPMKGHSHVYWYRQLPEEGLKFMVYLQKENIIDESGMPKERFSAEFPKEGPSILRIQQVVRGDSAAYFCASSPGRETQYFGPGTRLLVL.

The rearrangement uses TRBV28 and TRBJ2-1, with 7 bases lining up with TRBD1. The V and J ends lost 7 bases and 0 bases, in that order; junction bases with no gene match: 9. The CDR3 totals 16 residues. Germline CDR1 reads MDHEN; CDR2 reads SYDVKM. This chain's CDR3 is CASTDDRASSYNEQFF. The CDR3 DNA reads as TGTGCCAGCACCGATGACAGGGCAAGCTCCTACAATGAGCAGTTCTTC.

The chain combines TRBV27 with TRBJ1-1; maybe TRBD1 (5 bases). Germline lookup yields CDR1 MNHEY and CDR2 SMNVEV (reference sequence). This CDR3 has 14 amino acids. Trimming removed 2 bases from V and 3 bases from J, with 10 bases in between. Here the CDR3 DNA reads TGTGCCAGCAGTTTAATAGGCAGGGACACTGAAGCTTTCTTT. Its protein product is CASSLIGRDTEAFF.

The sample holds one count of this clone. The chain recombines TRBV7-2 with TRBJ1-3, with 8 nucleotides matching TRBD1. Unmatched junction bases numbered 3, after V lost 3 bases and J lost 2 bases. This CDR3 is 15 amino acids long. The germline gives CDR1 SGHTA, CDR2 FQGNSA. CDR3 protein: CASSFRQGPGNTIYF. CDR3 DNA: TGTGCCAGCAGCTTTAGACAGGGGCCTGGAAACACCATATATTTT.

DNA of the CDR3: TGCGCCAGCAGTGAGGGAGAGCGGGGAGATACGCAGTATTTT. Amino acid sequence: CASSEGERGDTQYF. V usage is TRBV10-2 and J usage is TRBJ2-3, with 7 bases matching TRBD2. V lost 2 bases to trimming and J lost 5 bases; unmatched junction nucleotides: 4. CDR3 length: 14 amino acids. Per the germline V gene, CDR1 is WSHSY and CDR2 is SAAADI.

The chain uses TRBV10-2 and TRBJ2-3, with unresolved D. The CDR3 consists of 16 residues. Trimming stripped 5 bases from V and 6 bases from J, with 21 bases between. CDR1 is WSHSY and CDR2 is SAAADI in the germline V gene. Here the CDR3 reads CASSRAYEVDLDTQYF. The CDR3 DNA sequence: TGCGCCAGCAGTCGTGCCTACGAGGTGGATTTGGATACGCAGTATTTT.

J is TRBJ2-1 and V is TRBV4-2; 10 bases line up with TRBD2. The CDR3 is made up of 16 amino acids. Looked up from germline, CDR1 is LGHNA and CDR2 is YNFKEQ. The V and J ends lost 4 bases and 2 bases, in that order; junction bases with no gene match: 5. In nucleotides, the CDR3 is TGTGCCAGCAGCCCGACTAGCGGGTCTACCTACAATGAGCAGTTCTTC. Its protein product is CASSPTSGSTYNEQFF.

This clone was detected only once. This sequence joins TRBV7-2 and TRBJ1-4; weak D call: TRBD1 (6 bases). The ends were cut back, 2 bases at V and 7 bases at J, with 14 bases in the middle. Germline V CDR1 and CDR2: SGHTA, FQGNSA. The CDR3 contains 15 residues. Here the CDR3 reads CASSLNRVGSEKLFF. In DNA form, the CDR3 reads TGTGCCAGCAGCTTAAACAGGGTTGGGAGTGAAAAACTGTTTTTT.

This chain uses TRBV5-1 with TRBJ2-7, with unresolved D. Germline V gives CDR1 SGHRS, CDR2 YFSETQ. The CDR3 runs to 14 residues. V lost 2 bases, J lost 5 bases, and 14 bases lay in between. The CDR3 DNA sequence: TGCGCCAGCAGCTTCGGGTCCTCCTGGGACGAGCAGTACTTC. This sequence encodes CASSFGSSWDEQYF. Drawing the rest from reference TRBV5-1 and TRBJ2-7, the complete variable domain is KAGVTQTPRYLIKTRGQQVTLSCSPISGHRSVSWYQQTPGQGLQFLFEYFSETQRNKGNFPGRFSGRQFSNSRSEMNVSTLELGDSALYLCASSFGSSWDEQYFGPGTRLTVT.

V is TRBV21-1 and J is TRBJ1-2. TRBV21-1 is noted as a pseudogene. CDR3 length: 20 amino acids. As DNA, the CDR3 is TGTGCCAGCAGCAGCCGTAAGGGACTCTATCTCATACAAGCTAACTATGGCTACACCTTC. Translation: CASSSRKGLYLIQANYGYTF.

J is TRBJ2-5 and V is TRBV5-6; the D gene is possibly TRBD1 (5 bases). V was shortened by 1 base and J by 2 bases, with 12 bases between the two germline ends. CDR3 length: 15 residues. CDR1 and CDR2 (germline): SGHDT, YYEEEE. CDR3 loop: CASSLTGIAQETQYF. CDR3 in DNA: TGTGCCAGCAGCTTGACAGGTATTGCGCAAGAGACCCAGTACTTC.

The chain joins TRBV19 to TRBJ1-5; no reliable D call. This CDR3 comprises 14 residues. Germline CDR1 LNHDA, CDR2 SQIVND (reference sequence). With 4 bases removed from V and 3 bases from J, the gap between germline ends came to 10 bases. CDR3 nucleotides: TGTGCCAGTAGTAGGAGCGGATACAATCAGCCCCAGCATTTT. Amino acids: CASSRSGYNQPQHF.

The chain couples TRBV2 to TRBJ1-1; the match to TRBD1 covers 7 bases. This CDR3 region has 16 residues. Germline V lookup: CDR1 SNHLY, CDR2 FYNNEI. The V segment lost 4 bases and the J segment 3 bases; nucleotides outside the gene matches: 11. The CDR3 DNA reads TGTGCCAGCAGTGTAATAGCAGGGGGAGGTCACACTGAAGCTTTCTTT. Encoded protein: CASSVIAGGGHTEAFF. Full variable domain (outside the CDR3, taken from reference TRBV2 and TRBJ1-1): EPEVTQTPSHQVTQMGQEVILRCVPISNHLYFYWYRQILGQKVEFLVSFYNNEISEKSEIFDDQFSVERPDGSNFTLKIRSTKLEDSAMYFCASSVIAGGGHTEAFFGQGTRLTVV.

The rearrangement uses TRBV4-1 and TRBJ1-4; 10 positions agree with TRBD1. V lost 1 base to trimming and J lost 0 bases; unmatched junction nucleotides: 2. Looked up from germline, CDR1 is MGHRA and CDR2 is YSYEKL. The length of the CDR3 is 17 residues. CDR3 nucleotide sequence: TGCGCCAGCAGCCAAGGAGGGACAGGGGCAACTAATGAAAAACTGTTTTTT. This gives the protein CASSQGGTGATNEKLFF.

This clone was recorded a few times. The sample contains more than one DNA sequence encoding this CDR3. The chain recombines TRBV6-4 with TRBJ2-3; 14 positions match TRBD2. This CDR3 has 16 amino acids. V gave up 0 bases and J gave up 4 bases; unmatched junction bases: 0. Germline CDR1 is MRHNA and CDR2 is SNTAGT. CDR3 sequence (DNA): TGTGCCAGCAGTGACTCGACTAGCGGGGGGGCAGATACGCAGTATTTT. Residues: CASSDSTSGGADTQYF.

This clone occurred a few times. V is TRBV11-3 and J is TRBJ2-1; 8 positions agree with TRBD1. The CDR3 covers 13 residues. V shed 5 bases and J 8 bases; nucleotides not matched to a gene: 5. Germline V gene sequence: CDR1 SGHNT, CDR2 YENEEA. The chain's CDR3 is CASSRTGFDEQFF. As DNA, the CDR3 is TGTGCCAGCAGCCGGACAGGGTTCGATGAGCAGTTCTTC.

The J gene is TRBJ2-3, the V gene TRBV7-3; the match to TRBD1 covers 9 bases. Germline assignment: CDR1 SGHTA and CDR2 FQGTGA. The CDR3 contains 15 residues. V shed 4 bases, J shed 4 bases, and the junction held 6 bases outside the gene matches. CDR3 region: CASSSTGGASDTQYF. The CDR3 DNA follows: TGTGCCAGCAGCTCTACAGGGGGCGCATCAGATACGCAGTATTTT.

The rearrangement links TRBV15 to TRBJ2-3; the D is unclear. Germline V CDR1 and CDR2: LNHNV, YYDKDF (reference sequence). The CDR3 consists of 14 residues. The germline V and J ends were trimmed by 0 bases and 2 bases, with 6 bases remaining between them. The CDR3: CATSRERYTDTQYF. The CDR3 nucleotides are TGTGCCACCAGCAGAGAGCGGTACACAGATACGCAGTATTTT.

The rearrangement uses TRBV7-8 and TRBJ1-3; 9 bases agree with TRBD1. Per the germline V gene, CDR1 is SGHVS and CDR2 is FQNEAQ. Trimming took 5 bases from V and 1 from J; bases not matched to a gene: 6. The CDR3 covers 16 residues. Written as DNA, the CDR3 is TGTGCCAGCAGCCGAGGGGGGACAGGGTCTGGAAACACCATATATTTT. Its translation is CASSRGGTGSGNTIYF.

This rearrangement joins TRBV6-1 to TRBJ2-5; TRBD1 is a possible D gene (6 bases). The tail of the sequence fits TRBJ2-7 better, so the J call may be wrong. Per the germline V gene, CDR1 is MNHNS and CDR2 is SASEGT. The CDR3 has 14 amino acids. For the CDR3, the DNA is TGTGCCAGCATCGGACAGTCACCTTCCTACGAGCAGTACTTC. Its translation: CASIGQSPSYEQYF.

This rearrangement joins TRBV12-5 to TRBJ1-1, with TRBD1 as a possible D gene (5 bases). Trimming removed 5 bases from V and 3 bases from J, with 13 bases in between. Germline V lookup: CDR1 LGHNT, CDR2 FRNRAP. CDR3 length: 14 amino acids. In DNA form, the CDR3 reads TGTGCTAGTGGTCCCCAGGGTTTTTACACTGAAGCTTTCTTT. It is translated as CASGPQGFYTEAFF.

This clone was detected only a few times. The rearrangement uses TRBV29-1 and TRBJ1-1; D gene uncertain. This CDR3 is 13 amino acids long. Between the trimmed V and J ends, which lost 1 base and 1 base, there was a span of 7 bases. CDR1 and CDR2 (germline): SQVTM, ANQGSEA. CDR3 sequence reads: CSVEVQENTEAFF. The CDR3, as DNA: TGCAGCGTTGAAGTCCAGGAGAACACTGAAGCTTTCTTT. Full variable domain (rest looked up from reference TRBV29-1 and TRBJ1-1): SAVISQKPSRDICQRGTSLTIQCQVDSQVTMMFWYRQQPGQSLTLIATANQGSEATYESGFVIDKFPISRPNLTFSTLTVSNMSPEDSSIYLCSVEVQENTEAFFGQGTRLTVV.

The chain is built from TRBV4-2 and TRBJ2-1; 12 nucleotides line up with TRBD1. Per the germline V gene, CDR1 is LGHNA and CDR2 is YNFKEQ. Unmatched junction bases numbered 7, after V lost 0 bases and J lost 7 bases. The CDR3 consists of 17 residues. This chain's CDR3 is CASSQEKGQGARNEQFF. CDR3 coding DNA: TGTGCCAGCAGCCAAGAAAAGGGACAGGGGGCGAGGAATGAGCAGTTCTTC.

The chain employs TRBV5-1 and TRBJ1-1; 9 nucleotides align to TRBD1. The length of the CDR3 is 15 residues. The J segment lost 3 bases and the V segment lost 4 bases, leaving 7 bases of the junction unmatched. Germline CDR1 reads SGHRS; CDR2 reads YFSETQ. The CDR3: CASSPGTGTDTEAFF. CDR3 coding DNA: TGCGCCAGCAGCCCAGGGACAGGGACGGACACTGAAGCTTTCTTT. The entire variable domain, with the rest obtained from reference TRBV5-1 and TRBJ1-1, is as follows: KAGVTQTPRYLIKTRGQQVTLSCSPISGHRSVSWYQQTPGQGLQFLFEYFSETQRNKGNFPGRFSGRQFSNSRSEMNVSTLELGDSALYLCASSPGTGTDTEAFFGQGTRLTVV.

The chain employs TRBV28 and TRBJ1-2; a possible D gene is TRBD1 (6 bases). CDR1 and CDR2 (germline): MDHEN, SYDVKM. Trimming cost V 1 base and J 0 bases, with 9 bases left between them. CDR3 size: 15 residues. The CDR3 protein is CASSLSTGANYGYTF. Here the CDR3 DNA reads TGTGCCAGCAGTTTATCGACAGGAGCTAACTATGGCTACACCTTC.

The rearrangement uses TRBV2 and TRBJ1-4, with 9 bases aligning to TRBD1. From germline, CDR1 is SNHLY and CDR2 FYNNEI. The J segment lost 8 bases and the V segment lost 6 bases, leaving 7 bases of the junction unmatched. This CDR3 contains 14 residues. CDR3 sequence (DNA): TGTGCCAGCAGCGGGACAGGGCGCGGAGAAAAACTGTTTTTT. It specifies CASSGTGRGEKLFF.

V is TRBV5-6 and J is TRBJ1-2; 9 bases are shared with TRBD1. The CDR3 extends over 14 amino acids. Germline V gene data show CDR1 as SGHDT and CDR2 as YYEEEE. V shed 4 bases and J 6 bases; nucleotides not matched to a gene: 7. CDR3 amino acids: CASSAGQGRDGYTF. CDR3 sequence (DNA): TGTGCCAGCAGCGCGGGACAGGGAAGGGATGGCTACACCTTC.

This chain uses TRBV4-3 with TRBJ1-2, with a weak D call TRBD1 (6 bases). This CDR3 spans 14 amino acids. The V and J ends lost 4 bases and 4 bases respectively, with 13 bases between them. CDR1 is LGHNA and CDR2 is YSLEER in the germline V gene. The CDR3 reads CASSPYRALYGYTF. CDR3 nucleotide sequence: TGCGCCAGCAGCCCCTACAGGGCCCTCTATGGCTACACCTTC.